This TCR beta chain emerged from a study of blood T cell repertoires in COVID-19. About the study: Samples taken during acute and convalescent COVID-19 were collected in the United States, Italy and Spain. T cells, B-cell-depleted T cells, or PBMCs provided the cDNA or gDNA that served as material.

Using immunoSEQ multiplex PCR, the repertoire was profiled, and TCRdb retains in-frame clones only, with some absent. The profile shows more than 200,000 clones, 88% of them singletons. V lost 5 bases and J lost 11; bases outside the gene matches: 22. CDR3 length equals 17 residues. The germline CDR1 and CDR2 sequences are SGHVS and FQNEAQ. This TCR derives from a human donor in a cohort sampled during active COVID-19. The chain couples TRBV7-8 to TRBJ1-2; 8 bases line up with TRBD1. The specimen sequenced was peripheral blood. The CDR3 coding sequence is TGTGCCAGCAGCCCCGCCGCCTGGACAGGGTACCCTACGGCTTACACCTTC. As protein: CASSPAAWTGYPTAYTF.